Listed below are T cell receptor beta chains from one sample, sequenced in a study of Ad26.COV2.S vaccination and SARS-CoV-2 variants. Here immunoSEQ multiplex PCR was the method, and the copy in TCRdb shows in-frame clones only, minus some. Among around 450,000 clones listed, 80% to 90% were seen once. The sequences come from peripheral blood, collected in a trial of Ad26.COV2.S vaccine versus placebo. The receptors originated from a person between 18 and 65 years old who received the Ad26.COV2.S COVID-19 vaccine or a placebo. The CDR3 runs from the conserved cysteine through the conserved F or W. The D gene is left open where the match is weak. A clone size is listed for some rows: how often the clone was seen (once, few, many), or a class if it is expanded.

>.|TRBV15|.|TRBJ1-2
TGTGCCACCAGCAGAGATCAGGGGAGCTATGGCTACACCTTC
CATSRDQGSYGYTF
>TRBD2|TRBV19|.|TRBJ2-1
TGTGCCAGTAGGGGGGGGGAAAGCTCCTACAATGAGCAGTTCTTC
CASRGGESSYNEQFF
>TRBD2|TRBV28|few|TRBJ2-4
TGTGCCAGCAGCTCCGGACTAGCTAGAAACATTCAGTACTTC
CASSSGLARNIQYF
>TRBD1|TRBV4-3|.|TRBJ1-6
TGCGCCAGCAGCCAAGATCGGGGACAGGGGAAATCACCCCTCCACTTT
CASSQDRGQGKSPLHF
>.|TRBV19|.|TRBJ1-1
TGTGCCAGTAGTGGCAGGATGAACACTGAAGCTTTCTTT
CASSGRMNTEAFF
>.|TRBV19|few|TRBJ2-7
TGTGCCAGTAGTATACGGACAAGCTACGAGCAGTACTTC
CASSIRTSYEQYF
>.|TRBV4-2|.|TRBJ2-7
TGTGCCAGCAGCCAAGGCCTCACTAGTCCCCACGAGCAGTACTTC
CASSQGLTSPHEQYF
>.|TRBV5-4|.|TRBJ2-1
TGTGCCAGCAGCCCGCAAGGGACCTACAATGAGCAGTTCTTC
CASSPQGTYNEQFF
>.|TRBV5-1|.|TRBJ1-1
TGCGCCAGCAGCTTGGCCGGAATCAGGGATACTGAAGCTTTCTTT
CASSLAGIRDTEAFF
>TRBD1|TRBV6-6|.|TRBJ1-3
TGTGCCAGCAGACGACAGGGGGCGGGAAACACCATATATTTT
CASRRQGAGNTIYF
>.|TRBV6-5|.|TRBJ2-7
TGTGCCAGCGGGGGGGCCCTCTACGAGCAGTACTTC
CASGGALYEQYF
>TRBD2|TRBV7-9|.|TRBJ2-5
TGTGCCAGCAGCCTTGGGACTAGCGGGAGCCCCCAAGAGACCCAGTACTTC
CASSLGTSGSPQETQYF
>.|TRBV6-4|few|TRBJ1-5
TGTGCCAGCAGTGGCCCTCGGACTGACTTGAGCAATCAGCCCCAGCATTTT
CASSGPRTDLSNQPQHF
>TRBD1|TRBV4-2|.|TRBJ1-2
TGTGCCAGCAGCCAAGTTTTGCAGGGGGAGGGGAATAACTATGGCTACACCTTC
CASSQVLQGEGNNYGYTF
>.|TRBV7-9|.|TRBJ2-3
TGTGCCAGCAGCCTAAACGACCCGGACTGGTATTTT
CASSLNDPDWYF
>TRBD2|TRBV28|.|TRBJ2-7
TGTGCCAGCAGCCCTACCGGGGTGCGGGAGGACGAGCAGTACTTC
CASSPTGVREDEQYF
>.|TRBV27|.|TRBJ1-5
TGTGCCAGCAGAAGGGACGGAAGGTACCAGCCCCAGCATTTT
CASRRDGRYQPQHF
>.|TRBV6-5|few|TRBJ1-6
TGTGCCAGCAGTTACGCCTCAACTAATTCACCCCTCCACTTT
CASSYASTNSPLHF
>.|TRBV18|.|TRBJ2-1
TGTGCCAGCTCTAACCAGTACATTTACAATGAGCAGTTCTTC
CASSNQYIYNEQFF
>.|TRBV18|.|TRBJ1-4
TGTGCCAGCTCACCCGGCGGGGTCCGCGAAAAACTGTTTTTT
CASSPGGVREKLFF
>.|TRBV18|few|TRBJ1-1
TGTGCCAGCTCACCCAGGGAGAACACTGAAGCTTTCTTT
CASSPRENTEAFF
>.|TRBV2|.|TRBJ1-1
TGTGCCAGCAGTGATGGGGCAGGGAACACTGAAGCTTTCTTT
CASSDGAGNTEAFF
>TRBD1|TRBV28|.|TRBJ1-5
TGTGCCAGCAGTTTGACGGGCAGGGGGCATGGGCAGCCCCAGCATTTT
CASSLTGRGHGQPQHF
>.|TRBV11-2|.|TRBJ1-4
TGTGCCAGCGGTTCGGACGGGAATGAAAAACTGTTTTTT
CASGSDGNEKLFF
>.|TRBV4-1|once|TRBJ1-5
TGCGCCAGCAGCCCCGGGTTTTCGCAAGGCAGCAATCAGCCCCAGCATTTT
CASSPGFSQGSNQPQHF
>.|TRBV27|.|TRBJ1-3
TGTGCCAGCAGTCCTCGCTCAGATTCTGGAAACACCATATATTTT
CASSPRSDSGNTIYF
>.|TRBV5-1|.|TRBJ2-2
TGCGCCAGCAGCAGCGGCTACGCAGGACTCAACACCGGGGAGCTGTTTTTT
CASSSGYAGLNTGELFF